This entry concerns a single T cell receptor beta chain. Its specificity is unknown. Per germline, CDR1 SGHDN and CDR2 FVKESK. The CDR3 covers 15 residues. Trimming removed 4 bases from V and 1 base from J, with 12 bases in between. This entry comes from a study of cytomegalovirus exposure and HLA in healthy donors. The PCR had 60 Vbeta and 13 Jbeta primers. Clones were read by immunoSEQ multiplex PCR, and TCRdb kept only the in-frame ones, dropping some. The table records more than 70,000 clones, around four fifths of them present only once. Findings and limits, study-wide: Most TCR beta V segments were productive about 90% or about 30% of the time in an earlier analysis. Common viral pathogens seemed, in a later analysis, to connect with several of the most significant clusters. Associated with HLA alleles at 0.05 false discovery rate in a later analysis were 16,951 TCR beta sequences.

The sequencing input was PBMCs. The gene calls are TRBV14 and TRBJ2-3; possible D gene TRBD1, 7 bases. The sequence was collected from a boy aged 5 to 17 in good health and CMV-seronegative. The CDR3 here is CASSPQGGGTDTQYF. CDR3 nucleotides: TGTGCCAGCAGCCCTCAGGGGGGTGGCACAGATACGCAGTATTTT.